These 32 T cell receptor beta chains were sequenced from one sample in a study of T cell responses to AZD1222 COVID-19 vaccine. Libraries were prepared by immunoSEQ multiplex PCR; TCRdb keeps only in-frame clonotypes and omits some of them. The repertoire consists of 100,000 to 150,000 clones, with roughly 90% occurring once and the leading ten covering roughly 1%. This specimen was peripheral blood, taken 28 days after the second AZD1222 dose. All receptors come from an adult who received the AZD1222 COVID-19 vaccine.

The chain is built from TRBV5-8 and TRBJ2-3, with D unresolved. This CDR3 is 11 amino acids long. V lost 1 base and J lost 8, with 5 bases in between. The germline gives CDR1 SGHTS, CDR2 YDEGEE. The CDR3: CASSLRPTQYF. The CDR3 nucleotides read TGTGCCAGCAGCTTGCGCCCTACGCAGTATTTT. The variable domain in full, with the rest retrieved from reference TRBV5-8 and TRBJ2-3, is EAGVTQSPTHLIKTRGQQATLRCSPISGHTSVYWYQQALGLGLQFLLWYDEGEERNRGNFPPRFSGRQFPNYSSELNVNALELEDSALYLCASSLRPTQYFGPGTRLTVL.

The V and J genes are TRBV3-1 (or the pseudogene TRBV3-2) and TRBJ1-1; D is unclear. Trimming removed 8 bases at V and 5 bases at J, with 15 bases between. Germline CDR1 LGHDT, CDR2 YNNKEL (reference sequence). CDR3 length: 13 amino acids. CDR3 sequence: CASGPLIGTEAFF. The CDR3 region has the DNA TGTGCCAGCGGTCCCCTCATTGGAACTGAAGCTTTCTTT.

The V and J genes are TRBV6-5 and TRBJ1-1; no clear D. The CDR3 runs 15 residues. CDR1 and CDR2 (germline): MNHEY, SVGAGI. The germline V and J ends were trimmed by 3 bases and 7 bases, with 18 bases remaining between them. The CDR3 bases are TGTGCCAGCAGTTATTCGACACAACTATTTTTTGAAGCTTTCTTT. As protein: CASSYSTQLFFEAFF.

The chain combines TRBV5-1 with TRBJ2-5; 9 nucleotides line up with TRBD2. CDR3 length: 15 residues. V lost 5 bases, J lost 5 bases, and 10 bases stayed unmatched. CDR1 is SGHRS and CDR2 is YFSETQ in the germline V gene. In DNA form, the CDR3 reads TGCGCCAGCAGGGAGGTAGCGGGAGAATTGGAGACCCAGTACTTC. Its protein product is CASREVAGELETQYF.

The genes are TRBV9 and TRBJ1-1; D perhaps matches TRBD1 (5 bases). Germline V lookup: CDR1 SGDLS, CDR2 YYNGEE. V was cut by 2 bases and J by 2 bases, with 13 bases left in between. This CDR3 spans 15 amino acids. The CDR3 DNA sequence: TGTGCCAGCAGCGTTTCCAGGGCGGGAAACACTGAAGCTTTCTTT. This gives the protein CASSVSRAGNTEAFF.

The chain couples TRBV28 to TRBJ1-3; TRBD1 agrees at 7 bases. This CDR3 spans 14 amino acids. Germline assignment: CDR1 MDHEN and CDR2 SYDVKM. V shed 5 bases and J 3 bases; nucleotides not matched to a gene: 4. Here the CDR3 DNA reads TGTGCCAGCAGTGTCGGGACAGATGGAAACACCATATATTTT. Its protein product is CASSVGTDGNTIYF.

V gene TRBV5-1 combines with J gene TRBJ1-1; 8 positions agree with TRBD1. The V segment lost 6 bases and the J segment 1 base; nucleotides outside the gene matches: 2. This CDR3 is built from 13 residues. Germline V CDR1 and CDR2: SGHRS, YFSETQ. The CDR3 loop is CASNDRGNTEAFF. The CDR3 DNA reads TGCGCCAGCAACGACAGGGGGAACACTGAAGCTTTCTTT.

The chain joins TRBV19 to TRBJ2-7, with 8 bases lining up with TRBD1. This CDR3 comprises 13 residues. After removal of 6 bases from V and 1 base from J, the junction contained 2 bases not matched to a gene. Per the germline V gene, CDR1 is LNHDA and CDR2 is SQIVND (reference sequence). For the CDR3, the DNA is TGTGCCAGTAGCCGACAGGGGTCCTACGAGCAGTACTTC. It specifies CASSRQGSYEQYF. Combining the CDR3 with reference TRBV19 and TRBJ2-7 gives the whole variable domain DGGITQSPKYLFRKEGQNVTLSCEQNLNHDAMYWYRQDPGQGLRLIYYSQIVNDFQKGDIAEGYSVSREKKESFPLTVTSAQKNPTAFYLCASSRQGSYEQYFGPGTRLTVT.

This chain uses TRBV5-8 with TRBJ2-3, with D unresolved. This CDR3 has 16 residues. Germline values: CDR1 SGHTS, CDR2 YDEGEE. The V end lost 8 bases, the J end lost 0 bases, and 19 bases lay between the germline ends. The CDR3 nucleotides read TGTGCCAGTATTCTACGGGTTTCCTCTAGCACAGATACGCAGTATTTT. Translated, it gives CASILRVSSSTDTQYF.

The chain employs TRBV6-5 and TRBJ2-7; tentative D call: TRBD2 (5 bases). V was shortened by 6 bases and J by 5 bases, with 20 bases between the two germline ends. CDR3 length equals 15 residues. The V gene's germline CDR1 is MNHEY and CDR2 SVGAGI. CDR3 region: CASRRGPSGVHEQYF. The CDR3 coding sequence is TGTGCCAGCAGACGAGGGCCCTCAGGTGTACACGAGCAGTACTTC.

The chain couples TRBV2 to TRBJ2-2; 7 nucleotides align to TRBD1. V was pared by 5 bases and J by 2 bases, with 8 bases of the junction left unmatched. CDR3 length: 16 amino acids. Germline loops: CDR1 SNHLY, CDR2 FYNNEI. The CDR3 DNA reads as TGTGCCAGCAGTCGCCAGGGGGTTAGCAACACCGGGGAGCTGTTTTTT. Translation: CASSRQGVSNTGELFF.

CDR3 sequence: CASSLRPGFYNSPLHF. The CDR3 DNA reads TGTGCCAGCAGTTTAAGGCCAGGGTTCTATAATTCACCCCTCCACTTT. The chain joins TRBV27 to TRBJ1-6, with a tentative D call TRBD1 (5 bases). This CDR3 is built from 16 residues. The V end was cut by 2 bases, the J end by 3 bases, with 11 bases between. Per germline, CDR1 MNHEY and CDR2 SMNVEV (reference sequence).

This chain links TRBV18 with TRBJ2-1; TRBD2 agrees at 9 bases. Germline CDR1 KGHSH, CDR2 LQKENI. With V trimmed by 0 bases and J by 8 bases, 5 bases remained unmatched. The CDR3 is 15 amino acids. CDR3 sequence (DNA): TGTGCCAGCTCACCACCGTCTAGCGGGATCGATGAGCAGTTCTTC. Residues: CASSPPSSGIDEQFF.

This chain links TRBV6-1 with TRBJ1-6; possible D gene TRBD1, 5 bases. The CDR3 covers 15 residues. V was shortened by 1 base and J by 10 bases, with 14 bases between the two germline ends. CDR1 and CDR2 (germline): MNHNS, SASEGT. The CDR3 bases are TGTGCCAGCAGTGAAGTACGGCAGGACAACTCACCCCTCCACTTT. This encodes CASSEVRQDNSPLHF.

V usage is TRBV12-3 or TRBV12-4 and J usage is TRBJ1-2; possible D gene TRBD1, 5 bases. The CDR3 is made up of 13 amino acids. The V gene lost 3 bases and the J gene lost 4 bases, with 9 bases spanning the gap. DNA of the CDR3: TGTGCCAGCAGTTTGGCGGGGCGCTATGGCTACACCTTC. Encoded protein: CASSLAGRYGYTF.

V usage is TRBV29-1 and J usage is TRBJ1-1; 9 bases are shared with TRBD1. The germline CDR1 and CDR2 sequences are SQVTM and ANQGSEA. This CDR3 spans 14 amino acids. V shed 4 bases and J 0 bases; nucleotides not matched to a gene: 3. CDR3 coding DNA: TGCAGCGTTGGGACAGGGGTTATGAACACTGAAGCTTTCTTT. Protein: CSVGTGVMNTEAFF. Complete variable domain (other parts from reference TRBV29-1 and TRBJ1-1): SAVISQKPSRDICQRGTSLTIQCQVDSQVTMMFWYRQQPGQSLTLIATANQGSEATYESGFVIDKFPISRPNLTFSTLTVSNMSPEDSSIYLCSVGTGVMNTEAFFGQGTRLTVV.

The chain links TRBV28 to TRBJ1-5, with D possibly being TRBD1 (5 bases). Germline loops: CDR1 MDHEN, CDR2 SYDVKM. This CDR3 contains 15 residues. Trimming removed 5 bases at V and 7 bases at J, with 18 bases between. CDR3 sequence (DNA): TGTGCCAGCAGTCTTACAGAACAAGGGGCCCAGCCCCAGCATTTT. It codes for CASSLTEQGAQPQHF.

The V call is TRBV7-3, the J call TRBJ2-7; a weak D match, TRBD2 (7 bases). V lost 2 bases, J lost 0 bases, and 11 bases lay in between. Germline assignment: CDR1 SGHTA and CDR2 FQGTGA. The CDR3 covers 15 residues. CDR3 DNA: TGTGCCAGCAGCTTAGAGGGGGGGAGCTCCTACGAGCAGTACTTC. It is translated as CASSLEGGSSYEQYF. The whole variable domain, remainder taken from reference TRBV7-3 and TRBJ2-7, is GAGVSQTPSNKVTEKGKYVELRCDPISGHTALYWYRQSLGQGPEFLIYFQGTGAADDSGLPNDRFFAVRPEGSVSTLKIQRTERGDSAVYLCASSLEGGSSYEQYFGPGTRLTVT.

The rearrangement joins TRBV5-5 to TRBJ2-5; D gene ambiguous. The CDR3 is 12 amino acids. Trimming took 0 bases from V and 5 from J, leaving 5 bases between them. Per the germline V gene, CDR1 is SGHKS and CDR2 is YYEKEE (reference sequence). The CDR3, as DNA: TGTGCCAGCAGCTTGGGGCGGGAGACCCAGTACTTC. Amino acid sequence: CASSLGRETQYF.

The CDR3 DNA is TGTGCCAGTAGTATAGGGATCGGGGGGGCCCAAAACATTCAGTACTTC. It is translated as CASSIGIGGAQNIQYF. The chain combines TRBV19 with TRBJ2-4; 8 bases align to TRBD2. CDR3 size: 16 residues. After removal of 1 base from V and 5 bases from J, the junction contained 7 bases not matched to a gene. Germline CDR1 and CDR2: LNHDA and SQIVND (reference sequence).

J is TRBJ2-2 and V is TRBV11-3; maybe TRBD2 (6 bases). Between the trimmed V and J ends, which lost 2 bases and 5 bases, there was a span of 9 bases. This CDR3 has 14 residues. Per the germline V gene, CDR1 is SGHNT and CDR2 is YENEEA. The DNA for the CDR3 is TGTGCCAGCAGCTTACGAGGGAGGACCGGGGAGCTGTTTTTT. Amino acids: CASSLRGRTGELFF.

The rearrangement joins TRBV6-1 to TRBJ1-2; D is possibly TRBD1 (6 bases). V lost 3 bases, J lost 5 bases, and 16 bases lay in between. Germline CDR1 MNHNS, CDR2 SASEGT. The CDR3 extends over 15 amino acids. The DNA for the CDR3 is TGTGCCAGCAGTGACACTAGGGGGGGCTCTTATGGCTACACCTTC. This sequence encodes CASSDTRGGSYGYTF.

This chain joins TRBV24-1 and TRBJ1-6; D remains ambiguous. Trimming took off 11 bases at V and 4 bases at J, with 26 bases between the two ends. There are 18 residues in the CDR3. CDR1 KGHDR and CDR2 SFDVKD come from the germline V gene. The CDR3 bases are TGTGCCATCACCCGGCCTTACCGAAGCCCCTATTATAATTCACCCCTCCACTTT. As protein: CAITRPYRSPYYNSPLHF.

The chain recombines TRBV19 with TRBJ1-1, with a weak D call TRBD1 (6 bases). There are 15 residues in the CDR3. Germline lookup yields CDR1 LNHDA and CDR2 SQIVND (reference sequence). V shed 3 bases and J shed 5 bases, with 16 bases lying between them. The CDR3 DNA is TGTGCCAGTAGTATTTGGGGGGGCGTATCAACTGAAGCTTTCTTT. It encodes CASSIWGGVSTEAFF.

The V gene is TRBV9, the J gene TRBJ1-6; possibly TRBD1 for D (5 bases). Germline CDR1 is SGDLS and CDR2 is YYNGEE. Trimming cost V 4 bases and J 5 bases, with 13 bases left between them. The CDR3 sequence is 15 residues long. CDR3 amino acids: CASSPRAGDNSPLHF. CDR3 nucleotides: TGTGCCAGCAGCCCCCGAGCGGGGGATAATTCACCCCTCCACTTT.

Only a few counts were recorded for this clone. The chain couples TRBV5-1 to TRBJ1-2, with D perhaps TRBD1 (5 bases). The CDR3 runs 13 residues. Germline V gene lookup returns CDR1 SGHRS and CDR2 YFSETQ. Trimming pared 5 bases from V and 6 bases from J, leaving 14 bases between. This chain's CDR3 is CASSSGLGDGYTF. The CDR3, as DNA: TGCGCCAGCAGTTCGGGGTTGGGGGATGGCTACACCTTC. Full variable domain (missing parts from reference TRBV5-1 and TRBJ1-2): KAGVTQTPRYLIKTRGQQVTLSCSPISGHRSVSWYQQTPGQGLQFLFEYFSETQRNKGNFPGRFSGRQFSNSRSEMNVSTLELGDSALYLCASSSGLGDGYTFGSGTRLTVV.

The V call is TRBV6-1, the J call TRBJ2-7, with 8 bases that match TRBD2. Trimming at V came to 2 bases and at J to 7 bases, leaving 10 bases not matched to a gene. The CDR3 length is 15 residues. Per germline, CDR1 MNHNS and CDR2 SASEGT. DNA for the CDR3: TGTGCCAGCAGTGAAAAGTCTAGCGGGTCCAGGGAGCAGTACTTC. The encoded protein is CASSEKSSGSREQYF.

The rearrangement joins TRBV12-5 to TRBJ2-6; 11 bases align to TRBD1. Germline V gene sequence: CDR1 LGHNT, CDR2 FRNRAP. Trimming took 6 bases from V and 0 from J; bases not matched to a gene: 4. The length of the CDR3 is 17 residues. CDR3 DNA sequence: TGTGCTAGTGGCCCCGGGACAGGGGGCTCTGGGGCCAACGTCCTGACTTTC. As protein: CASGPGTGGSGANVLTF.

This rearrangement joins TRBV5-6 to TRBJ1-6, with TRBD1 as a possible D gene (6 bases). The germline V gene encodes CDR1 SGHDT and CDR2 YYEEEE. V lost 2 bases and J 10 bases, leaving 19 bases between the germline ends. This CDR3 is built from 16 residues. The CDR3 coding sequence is TGTGCCAGCAGCTTCAACAGGGTTTCCGGTAGGTCACCCCTCCACTTT. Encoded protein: CASSFNRVSGRSPLHF.

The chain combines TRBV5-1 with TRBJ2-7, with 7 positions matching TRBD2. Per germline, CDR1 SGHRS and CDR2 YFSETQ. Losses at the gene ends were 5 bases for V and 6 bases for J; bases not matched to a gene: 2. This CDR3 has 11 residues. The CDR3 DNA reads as TGCGCCAGCAGTTGGGGGGGCGAGCAGTACTTC. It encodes CASSWGGEQYF.

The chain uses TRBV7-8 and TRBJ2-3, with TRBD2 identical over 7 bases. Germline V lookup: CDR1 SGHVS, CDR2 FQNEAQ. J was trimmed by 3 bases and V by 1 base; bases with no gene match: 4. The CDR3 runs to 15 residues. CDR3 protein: CASSLGEGWTDTQYF. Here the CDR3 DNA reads TGTGCCAGCAGCTTAGGGGAGGGGTGGACAGATACGCAGTATTTT.

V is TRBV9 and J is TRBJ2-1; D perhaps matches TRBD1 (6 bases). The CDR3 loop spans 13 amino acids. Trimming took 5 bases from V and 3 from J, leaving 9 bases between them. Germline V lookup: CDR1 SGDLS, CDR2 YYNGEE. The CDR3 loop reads CASSGGGYNEQFF. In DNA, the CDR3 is TGTGCCAGCAGTGGGGGCGGCTACAATGAGCAGTTCTTC.